The 20 T cell receptor beta chains listed next were all sequenced from one sample in a study of blood T cell repertoires in COVID-19. The data were produced by immunoSEQ multiplex PCR, yet TCRdb's version contains in-frame clones alone and is incomplete. The table lists hundreds of thousands of clones, nearly 90% of them singletons, with around 16% in the top ten. The specimen was PBMCs or T cells enriched from blood (not recorded which). These TCRs come from a man in his thirties or forties who had been exposed to COVID-19.

This chain uses TRBV6-5 with TRBJ2-7, with D hard to call. CDR1 is MNHEY, CDR2 SVGAGI, per germline. V dropped 2 bases and J dropped 0 bases, with 11 bases sitting between them. The CDR3 runs 15 residues. The DNA of the CDR3 is TGTGCCAGCAGTTACGGGCGTCTCAGCTCCTACGAGCAGTACTTC. Protein sequence: CASSYGRLSSYEQYF.

The chain uses TRBV4-1 and TRBJ1-1, with 7 bases lining up with TRBD1. The CDR3 runs 15 residues. Per germline, CDR1 MGHRA and CDR2 YSYEKL. Trimming took 0 bases from V and 8 from J; bases not matched to a gene: 9. The CDR3 DNA follows: TGCGCCAGCAGCCAAGATTGGGCACAGGGGATCGAAGCTTTCTTT. The encoded protein is CASSQDWAQGIEAFF.

The rearrangement joins TRBV12-3 or TRBV12-4 to TRBJ2-7; D is unresolved. This CDR3 contains 13 residues. V was trimmed by 4 bases and J by 2 bases, leaving 9 bases between them. CDR3 bases: TGTGCCAGCAGTTCTCCAGAACCCTACGAGCAGTACTTC. It encodes CASSSPEPYEQYF.

CDR3 DNA: TGTGCCAGCAGCTTAAAGTTACGCGGGGGGGGAATTTACAATGAGCAGTTCTTC. Protein sequence: CASSLKLRGGGIYNEQFF. The genes are TRBV7-2 and TRBJ2-1, with 9 bases that match TRBD2. CDR1 and CDR2 from the germline V gene are SGHTA and FQGNSA. The V and J ends lost 2 bases and 4 bases, in that order; junction bases with no gene match: 12. The CDR3 has 18 residues. Supplemented by reference TRBV7-2 and TRBJ2-1, the full variable domain reads GAGVSQSPSNKVTEKGKDVELRCDPISGHTALYWYRQSLGQGLEFLIYFQGNSAPDKSGLPSDRFSAERTGGSVSTLTIQRTQQEDSAVYLCASSLKLRGGGIYNEQFFGPGTRLTVL.

The chain links TRBV5-1 to TRBJ1-1; tentative D call: TRBD1 (5 bases). The CDR3 consists of 16 residues. The germline V gene has CDR1 SGHRS and CDR2 YFSETQ. V lost 5 bases to trimming and J lost 2 bases, with 19 bases between them. The CDR3 DNA reads TGCGCCAGCAGGGGTGATGCCGGACAAGGTAACACTGAAGCTTTCTTT. This gives the protein CASRGDAGQGNTEAFF.

The chain employs TRBV11-2 and TRBJ2-1; 8 positions match TRBD1. V lost 0 bases to trimming and J lost 5 bases; unmatched junction nucleotides: 6. This CDR3 region has 16 residues. CDR1 and CDR2 from the germline V gene are SGHAT and FQNNGV. Here the CDR3 reads CASSLDAQGEDNEQFF. CDR3 nucleotides: TGTGCCAGCAGCTTAGATGCACAGGGGGAGGACAATGAGCAGTTCTTC.

The rearrangement uses TRBV27 and TRBJ2-7; 8 bases map to TRBD1. Germline V lookup: CDR1 MNHEY, CDR2 SMNVEV (reference sequence). The CDR3 has 15 residues. V lost 3 bases to trimming and J lost 1 base; unmatched junction nucleotides: 5. CDR3 bases: TGTGCCAGCAGTTTCGACCAGGGGGCGTCCTACGAGCAGTACTTC. Translation: CASSFDQGASYEQYF.

The chain joins TRBV9 to TRBJ2-3, with D possibly being TRBD2 (7 bases). Between the trimmed V and J ends, which lost 5 bases and 1 base, there was a span of 11 bases. The germline gives CDR1 SGDLS, CDR2 YYNGEE. The CDR3 runs to 14 residues. The CDR3 DNA follows: TGTGCCAGCAGTGGGGGGGGCCGCACAGATACGCAGTATTTT. It yields the protein CASSGGGRTDTQYF.

This clone was seen a few times. This chain links TRBV6-1 with TRBJ2-7, with D tentatively TRBD2 (7 bases). V shed 3 bases and J shed 3 bases, with 9 bases lying between them. Germline values: CDR1 MNHNS, CDR2 SASEGT. The length of the CDR3 is 13 residues. The CDR3 nucleotides are TGTGCCAGCAGTGAGGGGGGGCGCTACGAGCAGTACTTC. Residues: CASSEGGRYEQYF.

The chain joins TRBV18 to TRBJ2-4, with 12 bases aligning to TRBD1. Germline CDR1 is KGHSH and CDR2 is LQKENI. CDR3 length: 18 amino acids. V dropped 1 base and J dropped 8; count of bases not matched to a gene: 12. The CDR3 sequence: CASSPQTPGQGALDIQYF. The CDR3 DNA reads TGTGCCAGCTCACCACAGACACCGGGACAGGGGGCTCTTGACATTCAGTACTTC.

V and J are TRBV5-5 and TRBJ2-2, with D possibly being TRBD1 (6 bases). Per the germline V gene, CDR1 is SGHKS and CDR2 is YYEKEE (reference sequence). The ends were cut back, 1 base at V and 4 bases at J, with 14 bases in the middle. The CDR3 runs to 16 residues. The chain's CDR3 is CASSLHGGGSTGELFF. For the CDR3, the DNA is TGTGCCAGCAGCTTGCATGGGGGCGGTTCCACCGGGGAGCTGTTTTTT. The entire variable domain, with the rest obtained from reference TRBV5-5 and TRBJ2-2, is as follows: DAGVTQSPTHLIKTRGQQVTLRCSPISGHKSVSWYQQVLGQGPQFIFQYYEKEERGRGNFPDRFSARQFPNYSSELNVNALLLGDSALYLCASSLHGGGSTGELFFGEGSRLTVL.

To note about this clone: Other DNA variants within this sample encode the same CDR3. The rearrangement joins TRBV19 to TRBJ2-5; D not certain. The CDR3 covers 12 residues. The V end was cut by 3 bases, the J end by 4 bases, with 6 bases between. The germline V gene encodes CDR1 LNHDA and CDR2 SQIVND (reference sequence). CDR3 amino acids: CASSIRGETQYF. CDR3 DNA sequence: TGTGCCAGTAGTATCAGAGGAGAGACCCAGTACTTC. The full variable domain, with the rest looked up from reference TRBV19 and TRBJ2-5, is DGGITQSPKYLFRKEGQNVTLSCEQNLNHDAMYWYRQDPGQGLRLIYYSQIVNDFQKGDIAEGYSVSREKKESFPLTVTSAQKNPTAFYLCASSIRGETQYFGPGTRLLVL.

This rearrangement joins TRBV20-1 to TRBJ1-2; D is ambiguous. This CDR3 is 11 amino acids long. CDR1 DFQATT and CDR2 SNEGSKA come from the germline V gene (reference sequence). Trimming shortened V by 3 bases and J by 6 bases, and 8 bases separated the two germline ends. Here the CDR3 reads CSASSGNGYTF. In DNA form, the CDR3 reads TGCAGTGCTAGTTCGGGGAATGGCTACACCTTC.

The chain joins TRBV9 to TRBJ1-2; D is uncertain. CDR3 size: 12 residues. V gave up 3 bases and J gave up 4 bases, with 7 bases separating them. Germline values: CDR1 SGDLS, CDR2 YYNGEE. CDR3 sequence reads: CASSDHTYGYTF. CDR3 coding DNA: TGTGCCAGCAGCGATCACACCTATGGCTACACCTTC.

CDR3 in amino acids: CASSLSRIAGLSVETQYF. As DNA, the CDR3 is TGTGCCAGCAGCTTATCTCGAATAGCGGGGCTGTCGGTGGAGACCCAGTACTTC. V usage is TRBV5-4 and J usage is TRBJ2-5; 8 bases agree with TRBD2. The J segment lost 5 bases and the V segment lost 2 bases, leaving 17 bases of the junction unmatched. Looked up from germline, CDR1 is SGHNT and CDR2 is YYREEE (reference sequence). The CDR3 covers 18 residues.

This chain connects TRBV12-5 to TRBJ1-1; D is unclear. Per the germline V gene, CDR1 is LGHNT and CDR2 is FRNRAP. The V and J ends lost 2 bases and 1 base respectively, with 8 bases between them. The CDR3 sequence is 14 residues long. This CDR3 is CASGLPNRNTEAFF. The CDR3 DNA follows: TGTGCTAGTGGTTTGCCAAACAGGAACACTGAAGCTTTCTTT.

The rearrangement uses TRBV5-8 and TRBJ1-4; a weak D match, TRBD1 (5 bases). Trimming removed 4 bases at V and 0 bases at J, with 13 bases between. CDR1 and CDR2 from the germline V gene are SGHTS and YDEGEE. The CDR3 is 16 amino acids. The CDR3 nucleotides are TGTGCCAGCAGCACCGGACACTACGCAACTAATGAAAAACTGTTTTTT. It translates to CASSTGHYATNEKLFF.

J is TRBJ1-2 and V is TRBV5-4; no clear D. The CDR3 consists of 15 residues. Germline V gene lookup returns CDR1 SGHNT and CDR2 YYREEE (reference sequence). The V gene lost 2 bases and the J gene lost 8 bases, with 19 bases spanning the gap. CDR3 coding DNA: TGTGCCAGCAGCTTTCCTGGTGGGCAGCCCCACGGCTACACCTTC. It is translated as CASSFPGGQPHGYTF.

The rearrangement uses TRBV4-1 and TRBJ2-1, with TRBD2 matching 9 bases. Germline CDR1 MGHRA, CDR2 YSYEKL. Germline trimming cut 4 bases from V and 3 bases from J; bases unmatched to any gene: 4. The CDR3 is 15 amino acids. DNA for the CDR3: TGCGCCAGCAGCCCCAGCGGGGGGCTCTACAATGAGCAGTTCTTC. Protein product: CASSPSGGLYNEQFF.

In regard to this clone: Other DNA sequences in this specimen translate into the identical CDR3. The chain uses TRBV4-3 and TRBJ2-3, with TRBD2 matching over 7 bases. The CDR3 is made up of 15 amino acids. Trimming took 0 bases from V and 2 from J; bases not matched to a gene: 2. Germline V CDR1 and CDR2: LGHNA, YSLEER. As DNA, the CDR3 is TGCGCCAGCAGCCAAGACGGGGGGTACACAGATACGCAGTATTTT. Protein: CASSQDGGYTDTQYF.